The clone carrying this T cell receptor (beta chain) has a count of ten or more. Using its own MiXCR run on the 5' RACE reads, TCRdb lists one record per CDR3 protein. The top ten clones hold 4% to 5% of a sample with 60,000 to 80,000 distinct CDR3 sequences, under 20% of them seen once. Germline V gives CDR1 MGHRA, CDR2 YSYEKL. Trimming cost V 3 bases and J 8 bases, with 10 bases left between them. The length of the CDR3 is 13 residues. These data come from a study of T cells of healthy individuals. The genes are TRBV4-1 and TRBJ2-2; the D gene is possibly TRBD2 (5 bases). This receptor was obtained from a human donor in good health. CDR3 bases: TGCGCCAGCAGCCACCCCGGCGGGGGGGAGCTGTTTTTT. Amino acid sequence: CASSHPGGGELFF.